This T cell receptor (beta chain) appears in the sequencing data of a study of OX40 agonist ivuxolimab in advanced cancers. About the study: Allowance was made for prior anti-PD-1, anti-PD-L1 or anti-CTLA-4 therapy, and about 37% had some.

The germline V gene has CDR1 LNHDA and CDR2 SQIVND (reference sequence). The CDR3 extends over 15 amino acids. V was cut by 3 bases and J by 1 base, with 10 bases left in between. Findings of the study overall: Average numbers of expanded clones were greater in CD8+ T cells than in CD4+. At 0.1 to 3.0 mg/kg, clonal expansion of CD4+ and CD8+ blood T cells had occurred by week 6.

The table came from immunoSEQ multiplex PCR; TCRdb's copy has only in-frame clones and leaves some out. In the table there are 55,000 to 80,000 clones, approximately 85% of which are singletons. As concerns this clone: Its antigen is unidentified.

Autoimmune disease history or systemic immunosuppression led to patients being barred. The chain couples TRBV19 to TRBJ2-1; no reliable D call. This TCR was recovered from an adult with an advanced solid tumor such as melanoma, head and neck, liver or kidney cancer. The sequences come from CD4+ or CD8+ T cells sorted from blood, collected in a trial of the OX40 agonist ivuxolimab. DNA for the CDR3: TGTGCCAGTAGTATTTGGCCCCCTTCCTACAATGAGCAGTTCTTC. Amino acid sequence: CASSIWPPSYNEQFF.